These 7 T cell receptor beta chains share one sample of origin, sequenced in a study of blood T cell repertoires in COVID-19. Profiled with immunoSEQ multiplex PCR; TCRdb holds only in-frame clones, not every one. The sample records tens of thousands of clones, around 87% being singletons. Source material: peripheral blood. Receptor source: a man aged 60-69 years with active or convalescent COVID-19.

This clone was detected a few times. The V call is TRBV2, the J call TRBJ2-7, with unresolved D. Trimming removed 8 bases from V and 0 bases from J, with 17 bases in between. The germline V gene encodes CDR1 SNHLY and CDR2 FYNNEI. The CDR3 totals 15 residues. The CDR3 DNA reads as TGTGCCAGCCGATCGAGACAAAGTGGCTCCTACGAGCAGTACTTC. Protein: CASRSRQSGSYEQYF.

This clone was recorded once. The chain recombines TRBV4-3 with TRBJ1-2, with 7 bases lining up with TRBD1. CDR1 is LGHNA and CDR2 is YSLEER in the germline V gene. This CDR3 contains 15 residues. V shed 1 base and J 0 bases; nucleotides not matched to a gene: 2. Written as DNA, the CDR3 is TGCGCCAGCAGCCAAGCCGGGACAGCTAACTATGGCTACACCTTC. Residues: CASSQAGTANYGYTF.

The rearrangement links TRBV2 to TRBJ2-3; TRBD1 aligns across 8 bases. Germline trimming cut 4 bases from V and 1 base from J; bases unmatched to any gene: 1. CDR1 and CDR2 from the germline V gene are SNHLY and FYNNEI. This CDR3 comprises 14 residues. CDR3 sequence: CASSVTGGTDTQYF. CDR3 sequence (DNA): TGTGCCAGCAGTGTGACAGGGGGCACAGATACGCAGTATTTT.

This sequence joins TRBV5-1 and TRBJ1-4; D call uncertain. CDR1 and CDR2 from the germline V gene are SGHRS and YFSETQ. V was trimmed by 4 bases and J by 0 bases, leaving 13 bases between them. The CDR3 length is 16 residues. CDR3 sequence: CASSPPDGTTNEKLFF. The CDR3 DNA reads TGCGCCAGCAGCCCCCCCGACGGGACAACTAATGAAAAACTGTTTTTT.

V gene TRBV5-3 combines with J gene TRBJ1-3, with D uncertain. TRBV5-3 is identified as an open reading frame with a role that is uncertain. The CDR3 runs to 11 residues. Trimming took off 8 bases at V and 4 bases at J, with 7 bases between the two ends. This CDR3 reads CARIQGNTIYF. Written as DNA, the CDR3 is TGTGCCAGGATACAAGGAAACACCATATATTTT.

The rearrangement joins TRBV6-5 to TRBJ2-7, with 10 nucleotides matching TRBD1. In germline, CDR1 is MNHEY, CDR2 SVGAGI. The junction had 4 bases not matched to a gene; V was cut back by 6 bases and J by 2 bases. The CDR3 length is 14 residues. CDR3 coding DNA: TGTGCCAGCAGACCGGGACAGGGGACCTACGAGCAGTACTTC. This translates into CASRPGQGTYEQYF.

The chain uses TRBV7-6 and TRBJ2-5, with unresolved D. Germline assignment: CDR1 SGHVS and CDR2 FNYEAQ. The CDR3 loop spans 15 amino acids. V was pared by 1 base and J by 4 bases, with 13 bases between. This CDR3 reads CASSLDAALRETQYF. In DNA, the CDR3 is TGTGCCAGCAGCTTAGATGCTGCACTTAGAGAGACCCAGTACTTC. The full variable domain, completed using reference TRBV7-6 and TRBJ2-5, is GAGVSQSPRYKVTKRGQDVALRCDPISGHVSLYWYRQALGQGPEFLTYFNYEAQQDKSGLPNDRFSAERPEGSISTLTIQRTEQRDSAMYRCASSLDAALRETQYFGPGTRLLVL.